This T cell receptor (beta chain) was retrieved from a study of blood T cell repertoires in COVID-19. Study-wide context: Acute-phase and convalescent COVID-19 samples originated in the United States, Italy and Spain. T cells, B-cell-depleted T cells, or PBMCs provided the cDNA or gDNA that served as material.

This CDR3 is built from 14 residues. V shed 2 bases, J shed 4 bases, and the junction held 2 bases outside the gene matches. CDR1 is SGHDT and CDR2 is YYEEEE in the germline V gene. Source study methods: Estimates of nucleated cell counts were drawn from the amplification of reference gene primers. Sequencing was performed with immunoSEQ multiplex PCR; in TCRdb, only in-frame clones are kept and a portion is missing. V and J calls and clone size are those listed in that table; D and trimming were worked out from the DNA. Of about 670,000 clones listed, approximately 90% are singletons. Sequenced sample: peripheral blood. This sequence was found in a woman in her late teens or twenties with acute or convalescent COVID-19. The chain joins TRBV5-6 to TRBJ1-3, with 8 bases lining up with TRBD1. As DNA, the CDR3 is TGTGCCAGCAGCTTCGGACAGGGAGGAAACACCATATATTTT. It encodes CASSFGQGGNTIYF.